This TCR beta chain derives from a study of identical twins. There were only healthy Caucasians among the donors. This clonotype came up a few times. TCRdb re-called the 5' RACE reads through MiXCR, storing one row per CDR3 protein. Of over 500,000 distinct CDR3 sequences in the sample, 20% to 25% were seen once. V lost 5 bases and J lost 7, with 11 bases in between. Germline values: CDR1 ENHRY, CDR2 SYGVKD. The CDR3 extends over 12 amino acids. These data were also filed under a second study, of T cells expressing NK-cell markers. As that report states: Among the experiments, several used an anti-gamma-delta TCR antibody to restrict sorting to alpha-beta TCR T cells. In a handful of donors, dominant NKG2C+ clonotypes were roughly 1.0-7.5% of CD8+ T cells. Specificity for HCMV among expanded NKG2C+ T cell clones was not established.

This receptor was taken from a woman aged 18-29 years in good health. J is TRBJ1-1 and V is TRBV10-3; D gene ambiguous. Source material: CD4+ T cells sorted from blood. The CDR3 region has the DNA TGTGCCATCAGTCTGACCGGCGGTGAAGCTTTCTTT. The encoded protein is CAISLTGGEAFF.